The next 28 T cell receptor beta chains were all read from a single sample in a study of T cells in Graves' hyperthyroidism and ophthalmopathy. RNA transcripts were the template for amplifying TCR beta CDR3 regions. The HTBI set primed first-round TCR CDR3 RT-PCR. In TCRdb, the multiplex PCR reads were re-called with MiXCR into one record per CDR3 protein. The sample yields approximately 210,000 distinct CDR3 sequences, 17% seen once. Sequencing was carried out using blood. The receptors here all came from a man aged 45-65 years with Graves' hyperthyroidism.

This clonotype turned up a few times. The chain recombines TRBV2 with TRBJ2-3; the match to TRBD1 covers 9 bases. This CDR3 contains 15 residues. J gave up 4 bases and V 5 bases, and 7 bases lay outside the gene matches. In germline, CDR1 is SNHLY, CDR2 FYNNEI. CDR3 in amino acids: CASSLGDRGADTQYF. The CDR3 bases are TGTGCCAGCAGTTTAGGTGACAGGGGGGCAGATACGCAGTATTTT.

The chain uses TRBV15 and TRBJ2-1, with a weak D call TRBD1 (6 bases). V lost 0 bases and J 8 bases, leaving 11 bases between the germline ends. Germline assignment: CDR1 LNHNV and CDR2 YYDKDF (reference sequence). The length of the CDR3 is 14 residues. CDR3 residues: CATSRDRWGHEQFF. In DNA, the CDR3 is TGTGCCACCAGCAGAGATCGATGGGGGCATGAGCAGTTCTTC.

The V and J genes are TRBV14 and TRBJ2-3, with 10 bases matching TRBD2. CDR1 SGHDN and CDR2 FVKESK come from the germline V gene. The junction had 7 bases not matched to a gene; V was cut back by 0 bases and J by 4 bases. This CDR3 has 17 amino acids. The chain's CDR3 is CASSQDSPSGSSDTQYF. The CDR3 DNA reads TGTGCCAGCAGCCAAGATTCTCCTAGCGGGAGCTCAGATACGCAGTATTTT.

The J gene is TRBJ2-1, the V gene TRBV3-1; the match to TRBD2 covers 13 bases. The CDR3 runs 15 residues. Germline V gives CDR1 LGHDT, CDR2 YNNKEL (reference sequence). J was trimmed by 9 bases and V by 3 bases; bases with no gene match: 5. The CDR3 DNA sequence: TGTGCCAGCAGCCATACTAGCGGGAGGGCGTTTGAGCAGTTCTTC. Its translation: CASSHTSGRAFEQFF.

There are many counts of this clonotype. V and J are TRBV28 and TRBJ1-2, with D unclear. Deletions cut 2 bases from V and 4 bases from J, with 5 bases between. Per the germline V gene, CDR1 is MDHEN and CDR2 is SYDVKM. The CDR3 sequence is 12 residues long. Written as DNA, the CDR3 is TGTGCCAGCAGTTTAGGGCGCTATGGCTACACCTTC. It specifies CASSLGRYGYTF.

A few counts support this clonotype. The chain uses TRBV20-1 and TRBJ1-1, with a weak D call TRBD1 (5 bases). V lost 1 base and J 4 bases, leaving 19 bases between the germline ends. Per germline, CDR1 DFQATT and CDR2 SNEGSKA (reference sequence). The CDR3 has 16 residues. The CDR3 DNA reads TGCAGTGCTAGAGCCCCGGGGAAAGGGGTCCCCACTGAAGCTTTCTTT. Translation gives CSARAPGKGVPTEAFF.

CDR3 coding DNA: TGTGCCAGCAGCCAACGGACTAGCGGGAGATCCGGGACCCAGTACTTC. It translates to CASSQRTSGRSGTQYF. This rearrangement joins TRBV7-8 to TRBJ2-5, with 13 bases fitting TRBD2. The V and J ends lost 5 bases and 7 bases, in that order; junction bases with no gene match: 10. This CDR3 has 16 amino acids. Germline V gene lookup returns CDR1 SGHVS and CDR2 FQNEAQ.

This chain connects TRBV30 to TRBJ2-1; TRBD2 aligns across 11 bases. CDR1 and CDR2 (germline): GTSNPN, SVGIG (reference sequence). The CDR3 runs 15 residues. The V gene end was trimmed by 4 bases and the J gene end by 3 bases; junction bases not matched to a gene: 5. CDR3 amino acids: CAWTLGLAGYNEQFF. Here the CDR3 DNA reads TGTGCCTGGACCCTAGGACTAGCGGGCTACAATGAGCAGTTCTTC.

The table lists this clonotype with many counts. The chain carries TRBV12-3 or TRBV12-4 and TRBJ1-1; TRBD1 matches 11 bases. The CDR3 is 16 residues long. V shed 5 bases, J shed 4 bases, and the junction held 9 bases outside the gene matches. The CDR3 sequence: CASSPPDRGRVTEAFF. CDR3 nucleotide sequence: TGTGCCAGCAGTCCACCGGACAGGGGGCGGGTCACTGAAGCTTTCTTT.

The CDR3 nucleotides are TGCGCCAGCAGCCAAGAACTAGCGGTTCAGAGTGAGCAGTTCTTC. Protein sequence: CASSQELAVQSEQFF. V and J are TRBV4-1 and TRBJ2-1, with 8 nucleotides matching TRBD2. Germline assignment: CDR1 MGHRA and CDR2 YSYEKL. This CDR3 is 15 amino acids long. With V trimmed by 0 bases and J by 9 bases, 7 bases remained unmatched.

This chain joins TRBV4-2 and TRBJ2-7; 8 nucleotides agree with TRBD1. Germline CDR1 reads LGHNA; CDR2 reads YNFKEQ. The CDR3 covers 16 residues. Trimming removed 0 bases from V and 3 bases from J; junction bases left unmatched: 7. CDR3 nucleotides: TGTGCCAGCAGCCAAGATTACGGACAGGGCGGCTACGAGCAGTACTTC. Encoded protein: CASSQDYGQGGYEQYF.

This clonotype was detected only a few times. The J gene is TRBJ2-5, the V gene TRBV6-1, with 7 positions matching TRBD1. J was trimmed by 5 bases and V by 9 bases; bases with no gene match: 6. The CDR3 is 12 amino acids. CDR1 is MNHNS, CDR2 SASEGT, per germline. The DNA of the CDR3 is TGTGCCAGAAACAGGGGTCGGGAGACCCAGTACTTC. It codes for CARNRGRETQYF.

The sample holds many counts of this clonotype. This sequence joins TRBV29-1 and TRBJ2-2; 10 bases map to TRBD1. The V segment lost 5 bases and the J segment 4 bases; nucleotides outside the gene matches: 4. The CDR3 is made up of 14 amino acids. Germline CDR1 SQVTM, CDR2 ANQGSEA. CDR3 DNA: TGCAGCGTTTTAAGACAGGGGGCCACCGGGGAGCTGTTTTTT. Encoded protein: CSVLRQGATGELFF.

Concerning this clonotype: A much larger clone differs by one base, so this may be a read error. The chain couples TRBV7-9 to TRBJ2-3; a possible D gene is TRBD2 (6 bases). The CDR3 contains 13 residues. Germline CDR1 SEHNR, CDR2 FQNEAQ (reference sequence). The CDR3 here is CASSPTRADTQCF. The CDR3 DNA reads TGTGCCAGCAGCCCGACTAGGGCAGATACGCAGTGTTTT. Based on the CDR3 plus reference TRBV7-9 and TRBJ2-3, the full variable domain is DTGVSQNPRHKITKRGQNVTFRCDPISEHNRLYWYRQTLGQGPEFLTYFQNEAQLEKSRLLSDRFSAERPKGSFSTLEIQRTEQGDSAMYLCASSPTRADTQCFGPGTRLTVL.

In its sample, this clonotype was seen a few times. The chain combines TRBV7-2 with TRBJ1-1, with a tentative D call TRBD1 (6 bases). The CDR3 has 14 residues. V was cut by 1 base and J by 10 bases, with 16 bases left in between. Per the germline V gene, CDR1 is SGHTA and CDR2 is FQGNSA. DNA of the CDR3: TGTGCCAGCAGCTTAGGGGGCACAGGGATACTAGCTTTCTTT. It is translated as CASSLGGTGILAFF.

This clonotype showed up just a few times. This chain links TRBV28 with TRBJ2-7, with D perhaps matching TRBD1 (7 bases). CDR3 length: 15 amino acids. From germline, CDR1 is MDHEN and CDR2 SYDVKM. The V end was cut by 2 bases, the J end by 3 bases, with 14 bases between. Here the CDR3 DNA reads TGTGCCAGCAGTTTAACGACAGGGAGGCACTACGAGCAGTACTTC. Translation: CASSLTTGRHYEQYF.

In its sample, this clonotype was seen a few times. Compared with germline, one end of the junction differs, possibly owing to a read error. In DNA form, the CDR3 reads TGTGCCAGCAGCTTGACAGGGTTATATCCAGATACACAGTATTTT. Translated: CASSLTGLYPDTQYF. This chain joins TRBV5-6 and TRBJ2-3; perhaps TRBD1 as D (6 bases). CDR1 is SGHDT and CDR2 is YYEEEE in the germline V gene. This CDR3 has 15 residues. The entire variable domain, with the rest obtained from reference TRBV5-6 and TRBJ2-3, is as follows: DAGVTQSPTHLIKTRGQQVTLRCSPKSGHDTVSWYQQALGQGPQFIFQYYEEEERQRGNFPDRFSGHQFPNYSSELNVNALLLGDSALYLCASSLTGLYPDTQYFGPGTRLTVL.

This clonotype has a handful of counts. This chain uses TRBV7-2 with TRBJ2-7; 7 positions agree with TRBD1. J lost 4 bases, V lost 3 bases, and 9 bases had no gene match. This CDR3 contains 15 residues. In germline, CDR1 is SGHTA, CDR2 FQGNSA. CDR3 DNA: TGTGCCAGCAGCTTTCCGGGACAGCTAATTTACGAGCAGTACTTC. Its translation: CASSFPGQLIYEQYF.

In this sample, this clonotype turned up many times. This sequence joins TRBV20-1 and TRBJ2-7; TRBD2 aligns across 7 bases. The CDR3 contains 14 residues. The J segment lost 3 bases and the V segment lost 1 base, leaving 6 bases of the junction unmatched. Germline V lookup: CDR1 DFQATT, CDR2 SNEGSKA (reference sequence). The CDR3 spells CSARVSGARYEQYF. The DNA of the CDR3 is TGCAGTGCTAGAGTGAGCGGGGCGCGCTACGAGCAGTACTTC.

V is TRBV5-1 and J is TRBJ2-2; the D gene is possibly TRBD1 (5 bases). CDR1 is SGHRS, CDR2 YFSETQ, per germline. V was trimmed by 5 bases and J by 0 bases, leaving 8 bases between them. The CDR3 spans 14 residues. DNA for the CDR3: TGCGCCAGCAGAGGGGATGCGAACACCGGGGAGCTGTTTTTT. As protein: CASRGDANTGELFF.

A few counts support this clonotype. V and J are TRBV7-2 and TRBJ1-5; D is undetermined. Germline-derived CDR1 and CDR2 are SGHTA and FQGNSA. The CDR3 consists of 13 residues. The ends were cut back, 5 bases at V and 6 bases at J, with 11 bases in the middle. This chain's CDR3 is CASSASWGQPQHF. The CDR3 nucleotides read TGTGCCAGCAGCGCCTCCTGGGGTCAGCCCCAGCATTTT.

The CDR3 nucleotides are TGCAGTGCTAAAGGACAGATCAATCAGCCCCAGCATTTT. Encoded protein: CSAKGQINQPQHF. The chain combines TRBV20-1 with TRBJ1-5; D is possibly TRBD1 (6 bases). This CDR3 region has 13 residues. V shed 4 bases and J shed 3 bases, with 10 bases lying between them. Germline V gives CDR1 DFQATT, CDR2 SNEGSKA (reference sequence).

This clonotype was observed many times. V is TRBV6-2 or TRBV6-3 and J is TRBJ2-7; D unclear. The CDR3 length is 12 residues. Trimming pared 0 bases from V and 3 bases from J, leaving 3 bases between. Germline CDR1 and CDR2: MNHEY and SVGEGT. CDR3 in DNA: TGTGCCAGCAGTTACTCGGTCTACGAGCAGTACTTC. It codes for CASSYSVYEQYF.

This clonotype showed up many times. The rearrangement uses TRBV18 and TRBJ2-5; 12 bases are a match to TRBD2. Germline-derived CDR1 and CDR2 are KGHSH and LQKENI. CDR3 length: 17 residues. The V gene end was trimmed by 0 bases and the J gene end by 0 bases; junction bases not matched to a gene: 2. CDR3 residues: CASSPPGLAGYQETQYF. Written as DNA, the CDR3 is TGTGCCAGCTCACCACCGGGACTAGCGGGTTACCAAGAGACCCAGTACTTC.

This clonotype was detected many times. The rearrangement joins TRBV6-1 to TRBJ1-1; D not certain. Trimming left V 5 bases short and J 1 base short, with 11 bases between. The CDR3 runs to 14 residues. CDR1 is MNHNS and CDR2 is SASEGT in the germline V gene. In DNA, the CDR3 is TGTGCCAGCAGTTATCGGGCGGCGAACACTGAAGCTTTCTTT. Protein sequence: CASSYRAANTEAFF.

This clonotype was detected many times. This chain joins TRBV7-8 and TRBJ2-2; 15 bases align to TRBD2. Germline CDR1 and CDR2: SGHVS and FQNEAQ. Unmatched junction bases numbered 11, after V lost 3 bases and J lost 6 bases. The length of the CDR3 is 19 residues. CDR3 nucleotide sequence: TGTGCCAGCAGCTTTTTCCGGACTAGCGGGAGGGTCGATGCCGGGGAGCTGTTTTTT. Protein product: CASSFFRTSGRVDAGELFF.

In its sample, this clonotype was seen a few times. The DNA for the CDR3 is TGTGCCAGCAGTCCACTACTGGCGGGAGGGCCGGAAGTCTCTGGGGCCAACGTCCTGACTTTC. Translating gives CASSPLLAGGPEVSGANVLTF. The gene calls are TRBV6-1 and TRBJ2-6; 9 bases map to TRBD2. With 5 bases clipped from V and 0 bases from J, the junction kept 17 bases outside the gene matches. The length of the CDR3 is 21 residues. CDR1 MNHNS and CDR2 SASEGT come from the germline V gene.

Only a few counts were recorded for this clonotype. The J gene is TRBJ2-7, the V gene TRBV6-1; the D call may be TRBD1 or TRBD2 (5 bases each). The V end lost 7 bases, the J end lost 4 bases, and 17 bases lay between the germline ends. The CDR3 consists of 14 residues. Germline V lookup: CDR1 MNHNS, CDR2 SASEGT. The CDR3 nucleotides read TGTGCCAGCATCCCGACAGTAGAGGGTTACGAGCAGTACTTC. Translating gives CASIPTVEGYEQYF.